This passage covers 16 T cell receptor beta chains from one sample sequenced in a study of cytomegalovirus exposure and HLA in healthy donors. Sequencing was performed with immunoSEQ multiplex PCR; in TCRdb, only in-frame clones are kept and a portion is missing. The repertoire holds 150,000 to 180,000 clones, with 86% as singletons. The sequenced material came from PBMCs. The source is a human donor in good health.

The table lists this clone with a few counts. The chain is built from TRBV27 and TRBJ1-2, with D possibly being TRBD1 (6 bases). The V gene lost 6 bases and the J gene lost 4 bases, with 18 bases spanning the gap. Germline V gives CDR1 MNHEY, CDR2 SMNVEV (reference sequence). This CDR3 region has 15 residues. The CDR3 here is CASSSGTSSSYGYTF. The CDR3 nucleotides read TGTGCCAGCAGCTCCGGGACAAGTTCATCCTATGGCTACACCTTC.

The chain couples TRBV6-1 to TRBJ1-5; 8 nucleotides line up with TRBD1. Germline CDR1 and CDR2: MNHNS and SASEGT. V gave up 2 bases and J gave up 3 bases; unmatched junction bases: 3. The CDR3 runs to 15 residues. CDR3 residues: CASSERQGNNQPQHF. DNA of the CDR3: TGTGCCAGCAGTGAACGACAGGGGAACAATCAGCCCCAGCATTTT.

The chain has TRBV5-4 and TRBJ1-1, with 7 nucleotides matching TRBD1. Trimming removed 5 bases from V and 0 bases from J; junction bases left unmatched: 7. Germline-derived CDR1 and CDR2 are SGHNT and YYREEE (reference sequence). The CDR3 runs 15 residues. Here the CDR3 reads CASSFGTDLNTEAFF. The DNA of the CDR3 is TGTGCCAGCAGTTTTGGGACAGACTTGAACACTGAAGCTTTCTTT.

V usage is TRBV7-2 and J usage is TRBJ1-3, with D unresolved. CDR1 and CDR2 (germline): SGHTA, FQGNSA. The CDR3 extends over 16 amino acids. V lost 5 bases, J lost 0 bases, and 14 bases lay in between. The CDR3 sequence is CASSPAVRSSGNTIYF. In DNA, the CDR3 is TGTGCCAGCAGCCCAGCGGTGAGGAGCTCTGGAAACACCATATATTTT.

CDR3 amino acids: CASSLQITSASTDTQYF. The CDR3 DNA follows: TGTGCCAGCAGCCTCCAAATAACAAGCGCTAGCACAGATACGCAGTATTTT. V gene TRBV5-4 combines with J gene TRBJ2-3; D unresolved. V lost 4 bases and J lost 0, with 18 bases in between. CDR3 length equals 17 residues. The V gene's germline CDR1 is SGHNT and CDR2 YYREEE (reference sequence).

The chain is built from TRBV7-3 and TRBJ2-7; 10 nucleotides match TRBD2. CDR1 is SGHTA and CDR2 is FQGTGA in the germline V gene. V lost 2 bases, J lost 7 bases, and 2 bases stayed unmatched. The CDR3 sequence is 13 residues long. The CDR3, as DNA: TGTGCCAGCAGCTTATCACTAGCGGGAGAGCAGTACTTC. Its translation is CASSLSLAGEQYF.

V and J are TRBV27 and TRBJ1-5; no reliable D call. V was shortened by 3 bases and J by 1 base, with 10 bases between the two germline ends. This CDR3 is built from 15 residues. Germline V gene sequence: CDR1 MNHEY, CDR2 SMNVEV (reference sequence). CDR3 in amino acids: CASSLSSPSNQPQHF. The CDR3 nucleotides read TGTGCCAGCAGTTTGAGTAGTCCCAGCAATCAGCCCCAGCATTTT.

This chain joins TRBV28 and TRBJ1-1; D remains ambiguous. The CDR3 runs 12 residues. Looked up from germline, CDR1 is MDHEN and CDR2 is SYDVKM. Trimming took off 5 bases at V and 6 bases at J, with 10 bases between the two ends. The CDR3 coding sequence is TGTGCCAGCAGTCCTATTTTGTCTGAAGCTTTCTTT. Its translation is CASSPILSEAFF.

The CDR3 loop is CASSLEWDRGDYGYTF. CDR3 in DNA: TGTGCCAGCAGCTTAGAATGGGACAGAGGGGACTATGGCTACACCTTC. V gene TRBV7-9 combines with J gene TRBJ1-2; 7 bases are a match to TRBD1. Germline CDR1 SEHNR, CDR2 FQNEAQ (reference sequence). V lost 1 base and J lost 3; bases outside the gene matches: 8. The CDR3 is made up of 16 amino acids.

To note about this clone: This CDR3 is also generated by other DNA sequences in the sample. V and J are TRBV27 and TRBJ1-1; D call uncertain. The germline gives CDR1 MNHEY, CDR2 SMNVEV (reference sequence). This CDR3 has 13 amino acids. Trimming took off 3 bases at V and 1 base at J, with 6 bases between the two ends. The CDR3: CASSLRRNTEAFF. CDR3 bases: TGTGCCAGCAGTTTGAGGAGGAACACTGAAGCTTTCTTT.

In its sample, this clone was seen a few times. J is TRBJ2-7 and V is TRBV6-6; D is uncertain. The CDR3 sequence is 13 residues long. V lost 0 bases, J lost 4 bases, and 7 bases lay in between. The germline CDR1 and CDR2 sequences are MNHNY and SVGAGI (reference sequence). The CDR3 DNA follows: TGTGCCAGCAGTTACTCGAGCGTATACGAGCAGTACTTC. Its translation is CASSYSSVYEQYF.

The gene calls are TRBV27 and TRBJ1-2; 7 positions match TRBD1. The CDR3 consists of 13 residues. The trim removed 6 bases at V and 6 bases at J, leaving 7 bases unmatched. Germline V gene sequence: CDR1 MNHEY, CDR2 SMNVEV (reference sequence). The CDR3 nucleotides are TGTGCCAGCAGAAACCACAGGGGTCATGGCTACACCTTC. Translated: CASRNHRGHGYTF.

A few counts support this clone. The chain couples TRBV5-1 to TRBJ1-6; a possible D gene is TRBD1 (5 bases). The CDR3 runs 17 residues. Germline values: CDR1 SGHRS, CDR2 YFSETQ. V lost 4 bases and J 7 bases, leaving 21 bases between the germline ends. CDR3 sequence reads: CASSPEVVRDGNSPLHF. Written as DNA, the CDR3 is TGCGCCAGCAGCCCCGAGGTTGTCAGGGATGGGAATTCACCCCTCCACTTT.

This rearrangement joins TRBV6-1 to TRBJ1-2, with 7 bases lining up with TRBD1. The CDR3 extends over 14 amino acids. After removal of 5 bases from V and 8 bases from J, the junction contained 11 bases not matched to a gene. Germline V gives CDR1 MNHNS, CDR2 SASEGT. CDR3 sequence reads: CASSPRQGTGGYTF. In DNA, the CDR3 is TGTGCCAGCAGTCCGCGACAGGGTACTGGCGGCTACACCTTC.

The J gene is TRBJ1-2, the V gene TRBV2, with D tentatively TRBD1 (6 bases). The CDR3 covers 14 residues. Looked up from germline, CDR1 is SNHLY and CDR2 is FYNNEI. The ends were cut back, 7 bases at V and 8 bases at J, with 20 bases in the middle. CDR3 DNA: TGTGCCAGCAACGGAAATAACAGGGAAAAAGGCTACACCTTC. Encoded protein: CASNGNNREKGYTF.

The chain recombines TRBV4-1 with TRBJ2-3; tentatively, D is TRBD1 (5 bases). Germline CDR1 is MGHRA and CDR2 is YSYEKL. CDR3 length equals 16 residues. The ends were cut back, 5 bases at V and 2 bases at J, with 17 bases in the middle. This chain's CDR3 is CASSKTGRIHTDTQYF. The CDR3 DNA sequence: TGCGCCAGCAGCAAAACAGGCAGGATTCACACAGATACGCAGTATTTT.